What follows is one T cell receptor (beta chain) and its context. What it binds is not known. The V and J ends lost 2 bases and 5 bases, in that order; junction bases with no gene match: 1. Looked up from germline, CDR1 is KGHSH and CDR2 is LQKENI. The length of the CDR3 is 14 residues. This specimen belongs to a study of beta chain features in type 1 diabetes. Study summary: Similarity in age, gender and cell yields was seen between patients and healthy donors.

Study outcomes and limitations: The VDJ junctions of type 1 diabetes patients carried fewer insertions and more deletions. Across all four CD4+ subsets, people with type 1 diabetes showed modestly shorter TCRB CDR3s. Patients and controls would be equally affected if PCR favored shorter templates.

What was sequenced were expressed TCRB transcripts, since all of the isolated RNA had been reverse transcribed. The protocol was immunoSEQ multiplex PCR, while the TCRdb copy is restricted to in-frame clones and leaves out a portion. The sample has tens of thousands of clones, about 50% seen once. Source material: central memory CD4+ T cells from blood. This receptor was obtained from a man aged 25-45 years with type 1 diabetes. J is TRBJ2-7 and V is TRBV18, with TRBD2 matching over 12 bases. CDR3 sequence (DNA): TGTGCCAGCTCACCAGGACTAGCGGGAAACGAGCAGTACTTC. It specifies CASSPGLAGNEQYF.